This is a list of T cell receptor beta chains from one sample in a study of cytomegalovirus exposure and HLA in healthy donors. Data came from immunoSEQ multiplex PCR; TCRdb stores just in-frame clones and leaves some out. The table shows some 160,000 clones, with under 90% occurring only once. Source material: PBMCs. Source of these receptors: a boy between 2 and 10 years old in good health and CMV-seronegative. CDR3s include the opening cysteine and the closing phenylalanine or tryptophan. A D gene is named only where the DNA matches it firmly. Only part of the rows carry a size: once, few, many, or a class if the clone is expanded.

V gene: TRBV9; J gene: TRBJ2-5; clone size: -; D gene: -; CDR3 DNA: TGTGCCAGCAGCGATCCCGGGGGGACCCAGTACTTC; CDR3 protein: CASSDPGGTQYF
V gene: TRBV5-1; J gene: TRBJ2-5; clone size: -; D gene: TRBD1; CDR3 DNA: TGCGCCAGCAGTAGGGGACAGGTTATGTTACAGTACTTC; CDR3 protein: CASSRGQVMLQYF
V gene: TRBV14; J gene: TRBJ2-7; clone size: -; D gene: -; CDR3 DNA: TGTGCCAGCAGCCAATACAGTGGCGAGCAGTACTTC; CDR3 protein: CASSQYSGEQYF
V gene: TRBV7-9; J gene: TRBJ1-4; clone size: -; D gene: -; CDR3 DNA: TGTGCCAGCAGCACAACTTTGACAGGCCCACCCACAACTAATGAAAAACTGTTTTTT; CDR3 protein: CASSTTLTGPPTTNEKLFF
V gene: TRBV9; J gene: TRBJ2-1; clone size: -; D gene: -; CDR3 DNA: TGTGCCAGCAGCGTATCTGAAAGCGGCATCTACAATGAGCAGTTCTTC; CDR3 protein: CASSVSESGIYNEQFF
V gene: TRBV27; J gene: TRBJ2-7; clone size: -; D gene: -; CDR3 DNA: TGTGCCAGCGGGAGGCTCTCGTTGAAATCCTACGAGCAGTACTTC; CDR3 protein: CASGRLSLKSYEQYF
V gene: TRBV6-4; J gene: TRBJ1-1; clone size: -; D gene: -; CDR3 DNA: TGTGCCAGCAGTGACCCCGACGGGGGGCCGGACACTGAAGCTTTCTTT; CDR3 protein: CASSDPDGGPDTEAFF
V gene: TRBV28; J gene: TRBJ2-1; clone size: -; D gene: -; CDR3 DNA: TGTGCCAGCAGATTGCAAAGCGCTTACAATGAGCAGTTCTTC; CDR3 protein: CASRLQSAYNEQFF
V gene: TRBV5-1; J gene: TRBJ2-7; clone size: -; D gene: -; CDR3 DNA: TGCGCCAGCAGCTTACAGGGTTTGGCCTACGAGCAGTACTTC; CDR3 protein: CASSLQGLAYEQYF
V gene: TRBV18; J gene: TRBJ2-1; clone size: -; D gene: -; CDR3 DNA: TGTGCCAGCTCAAAGACTAGCTCCTACAATGAGCAGTTCTTC; CDR3 protein: CASSKTSSYNEQFF
V gene: TRBV7-9; J gene: TRBJ2-2; clone size: -; D gene: TRBD1; CDR3 DNA: TGTGCCAGCAGCTTAGGGACAGGCCTGACCGGGGAGCTGTTTTTT; CDR3 protein: CASSLGTGLTGELFF
V gene: TRBV7-3; J gene: TRBJ2-1; clone size: -; D gene: -; CDR3 DNA: TGTGCCAGCAGCTTGGGCGGAGGTGCCAATGAGCAGTTCTTC; CDR3 protein: CASSLGGGANEQFF
V gene: TRBV28; J gene: TRBJ2-5; clone size: once; D gene: -; CDR3 DNA: TGTGCCAGCAGTTCAGGGGGGGAGACCCAGTACTTC; CDR3 protein: CASSSGGETQYF
V gene: TRBV7-2; J gene: TRBJ2-3; clone size: -; D gene: TRBD2; CDR3 DNA: TGTGCCAGCAGCTTAGGAGGTTGGCTAGCGGGAGATACGCAGTATTTT; CDR3 protein: CASSLGGWLAGDTQYF
V gene: TRBV5-1; J gene: TRBJ2-2; clone size: -; D gene: TRBD1; CDR3 DNA: TGCGCCAGCAGCTCGACCGGGACAGTATTCACCGGGGAGCTGTTTTTT; CDR3 protein: CASSSTGTVFTGELFF
V gene: TRBV4-2; J gene: TRBJ2-1; clone size: -; D gene: -; CDR3 DNA: TGTGCCAGCAGCCGGGGGGACCCATACAATGAGCAGTTCTTC; CDR3 protein: CASSRGDPYNEQFF
V gene: TRBV18; J gene: TRBJ2-6; clone size: -; D gene: -; CDR3 DNA: TGTGCCAGCTCACCAGCAGGCTCTGGACTAACTGGGGCCAACGTCCTGACTTTC; CDR3 protein: CASSPAGSGLTGANVLTF
V gene: TRBV5-1; J gene: TRBJ2-5; clone size: -; D gene: TRBD2; CDR3 DNA: TGCGCCAGCAGCTTGGATCTAGCGGGACCACGGAGGGAGACCCAGTACTTC; CDR3 protein: CASSLDLAGPRRETQYF
V gene: TRBV25-1; J gene: TRBJ2-7; clone size: -; D gene: -; CDR3 DNA: TGTGCCAGCTCCAAGTATACGGGGTTAGTCTACGAGCAGTACTTC; CDR3 protein: CASSKYTGLVYEQYF
V gene: TRBV5-4; J gene: TRBJ2-5; clone size: -; D gene: TRBD2; CDR3 DNA: TGTGCCAGCAGCTTGGTTGGGGGAGGGGAGACCCAGTACTTC; CDR3 protein: CASSLVGGGETQYF
V gene: TRBV28; J gene: TRBJ1-5; clone size: -; D gene: TRBD1; CDR3 DNA: TGTGCCAGCAGTCTAAGGGGACAGCTTGGCCTTAGCAATCAGCCCCAGCATTTT; CDR3 protein: CASSLRGQLGLSNQPQHF
V gene: TRBV9; J gene: TRBJ1-3; clone size: -; D gene: -; CDR3 DNA: TGTGCCAGCAGCCCCCTATCTGGAAACACCATATATTTT; CDR3 protein: CASSPLSGNTIYF
V gene: TRBV29-1; J gene: TRBJ2-5; clone size: once; D gene: -; CDR3 DNA: TGCAGCGTTCTCCAGGGGCGCGAGACCCAGTACTTC; CDR3 protein: CSVLQGRETQYF
V gene: TRBV10-2; J gene: TRBJ2-7; clone size: few; D gene: -; CDR3 DNA: TGCGCCAGCAACCAACAGGGAGCCCAGATCGAGCAGTACTTC; CDR3 protein: CASNQQGAQIEQYF
V gene: TRBV5-1; J gene: TRBJ2-5; clone size: once; D gene: -; CDR3 DNA: TGCGCCAGCAGCTTGCAACAAGAGACCCAGTACTTC; CDR3 protein: CASSLQQETQYF
V gene: TRBV5-1; J gene: TRBJ2-2; clone size: -; D gene: TRBD1; CDR3 DNA: TGCGCCAGCAGCTTTGGGACAGGGGGAGGCACCGGGGAGCTGTTTTTT; CDR3 protein: CASSFGTGGGTGELFF
V gene: TRBV5-6; J gene: TRBJ1-2; clone size: -; D gene: -; CDR3 DNA: TGTGCCAGCAGCTTCGCGAGTGGCTACACCTTC; CDR3 protein: CASSFASGYTF